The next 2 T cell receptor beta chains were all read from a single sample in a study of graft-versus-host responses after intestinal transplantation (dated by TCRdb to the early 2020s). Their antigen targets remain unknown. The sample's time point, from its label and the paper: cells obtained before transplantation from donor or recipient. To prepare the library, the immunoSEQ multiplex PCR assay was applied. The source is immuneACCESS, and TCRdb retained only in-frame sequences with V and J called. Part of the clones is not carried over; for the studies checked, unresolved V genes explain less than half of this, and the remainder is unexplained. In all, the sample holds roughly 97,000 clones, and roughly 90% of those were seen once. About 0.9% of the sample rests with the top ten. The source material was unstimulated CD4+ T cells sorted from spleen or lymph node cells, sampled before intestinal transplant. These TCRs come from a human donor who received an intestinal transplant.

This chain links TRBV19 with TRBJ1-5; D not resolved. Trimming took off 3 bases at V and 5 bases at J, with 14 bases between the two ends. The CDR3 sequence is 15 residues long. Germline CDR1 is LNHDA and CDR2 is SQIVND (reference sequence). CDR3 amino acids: CASSMGRSIYQPQHF. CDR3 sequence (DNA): TGTGCCAGTAGTATGGGCAGAAGCATATATCAGCCCCAGCATTTT. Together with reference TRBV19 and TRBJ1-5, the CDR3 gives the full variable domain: DGGITQSPKYLFRKEGQNVTLSCEQNLNHDAMYWYRQDPGQGLRLIYYSQIVNDFQKGDIAEGYSVSREKKESFPLTVTSAQKNPTAFYLCASSMGRSIYQPQHFGDGTRLSIL.

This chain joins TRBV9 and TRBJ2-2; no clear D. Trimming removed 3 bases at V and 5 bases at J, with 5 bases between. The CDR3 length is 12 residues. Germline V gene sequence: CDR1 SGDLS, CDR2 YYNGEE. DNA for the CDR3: TGTGCCAGCAGCGAACGGACCGGGGAGCTGTTTTTT. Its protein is CASSERTGELFF.